Each of the 7 T cell receptor beta chains below was sequenced from the same sample in a study of T cell responses to AZD1222 COVID-19 vaccine. Some clones are missing from TCRdb's copy, which holds only in-frame ones; the method was immunoSEQ multiplex PCR. The sample has roughly 110,000 clones; more than 75% are singletons. The specimen was peripheral blood, collected on day 0 of AZD1222 vaccination. All receptors derive from an adult in good health.

V gene TRBV7-9 combines with J gene TRBJ1-2; D ambiguous. The germline CDR1 and CDR2 sequences are SEHNR and FQNEAQ (reference sequence). CDR3 length equals 15 residues. Trimming stripped 1 base from V and 5 bases from J, with 14 bases between. CDR3 bases: TGTGCCAGCAGCTTAGACTTAGCGGTACTATATGGCTACACCTTC. Encoded protein: CASSLDLAVLYGYTF.

The V call is TRBV11-2, the J call TRBJ1-1; D remains unclear. Between the trimmed V and J ends, which lost 1 base and 10 bases, there was a span of 16 bases. The CDR3 runs 14 residues. Per germline, CDR1 SGHAT and CDR2 FQNNGV. CDR3 coding DNA: TGTGCCAGCAGCTTAGGGGCGGACGGAGTACGAGCTTTCTTT. Its translation: CASSLGADGVRAFF.

The gene calls are TRBV2 and TRBJ2-1; perhaps TRBD1 as D (5 bases). Germline V lookup: CDR1 SNHLY, CDR2 FYNNEI. CDR3 length: 15 amino acids. Trimming stripped 2 bases from V and 0 bases from J, with 8 bases between. CDR3 coding DNA: TGTGCCAGCAGTGAATGGCAGGGCTCCTACAATGAGCAGTTCTTC. This gives the protein CASSEWQGSYNEQFF.

The chain has TRBV10-2 and TRBJ1-5; possibly TRBD1 for D (5 bases). CDR1 and CDR2 (germline): WSHSY, SAAADI. Trimming pared 3 bases from V and 3 bases from J, leaving 12 bases between. This CDR3 is built from 15 residues. CDR3 sequence reads: CASSDIGHTNQPQHF. For the CDR3, the DNA is TGCGCCAGCAGTGATATAGGACATACCAATCAGCCCCAGCATTTT.

The V call is TRBV5-5, the J call TRBJ1-1; no firm D call. Germline CDR1 reads SGHKS; CDR2 reads YYEKEE (reference sequence). The CDR3 runs to 16 residues. V lost 3 bases and J lost 6, with 21 bases in between. CDR3 region: CASSSRVTIILAEAFF. The CDR3, as DNA: TGTGCCAGCAGCTCCCGGGTCACAATCATTTTGGCTGAAGCTTTCTTT.

The chain recombines TRBV18 with TRBJ1-5; D unclear. Germline lookup yields CDR1 KGHSH and CDR2 LQKENI. V dropped 3 bases and J dropped 7 bases, with 7 bases sitting between them. The CDR3 contains 12 residues. This CDR3 reads CASSPSEQPQHF. The CDR3 bases are TGTGCCAGCTCACCGTCGGAGCAGCCCCAGCATTTT.

This chain links TRBV5-5 with TRBJ2-7, with 9 bases identical to TRBD1. From germline, CDR1 is SGHKS and CDR2 YYEKEE (reference sequence). This CDR3 is 14 amino acids long. V was clipped by 6 bases and J by 6 bases; unmatched bases: 10. Here the CDR3 reads CASTLDRGFGEQYF. As DNA, the CDR3 is TGTGCCAGCACTCTGGACAGGGGCTTCGGCGAGCAGTACTTC.